This T cell receptor (beta chain) is drawn from a study of identical twins. Study-wide findings and caveats: Researchers reported excess low generation probability among twin-shared out-of-frame alpha sequences. Insertions were fewer in abundant cord blood beta clonotypes, whereas memory repertoires showed none of this pattern. Researchers caution that invariant MAIT and iNKT cells could partly confound zero-insertion analyses.

On this clonotype itself: The target antigen is unknown.

Through template switching, a universal primer site was introduced, and the cDNA contained unique molecular identifiers. TCRdb recomputed calls from the 5' RACE reads with MiXCR, one row per CDR3 protein. The repertoire holds 550,000 to 700,000 distinct CDR3 sequences, with 9.6% as singletons. Germline trimming cut 4 bases from V and 11 bases from J; bases unmatched to any gene: 7. Germline V gene sequence: CDR1 SGHTS, CDR2 YDEGEE. The CDR3 loop spans 12 amino acids. These data were likewise used in another study, on yellow fever vaccine responses in identical twins.

Sequencing used PBMCs. J is TRBJ2-7 and V is TRBV5-8; 9 positions match TRBD1. The clonotype was recovered from a woman aged 18-29 years in good health. CDR3 in amino acids: CASSRTGGAEYF. The CDR3 nucleotides are TGTGCCAGCAGCCGAACAGGGGGCGCTGAGTACTTC.